This record looks at one T cell receptor beta chain sequence and its context. Produced via immunoSEQ multiplex PCR; TCRdb's table is partial and in-frame only. The data hold 90,000 to 110,000 clones, with 81% observed a single time. The source of the sample is a study of blood T cell repertoires in COVID-19. Whole-study context: Donors in the United States, Italy and Spain gave samples during acute or convalescent COVID-19. Sources were T cells, B-cell-depleted T cells, or PBMCs; the material itself was cDNA or gDNA.

The CDR3 covers 14 residues. The germline V and J ends were trimmed by 3 bases and 2 bases, with 8 bases remaining between them. CDR1 and CDR2 (germline): LNHDA, SQIVND (reference sequence). The source is a man older than 75 with acute or convalescent COVID-19. The chain carries TRBV19 and TRBJ1-5, with D tentatively TRBD1 (5 bases). The specimen sequenced was peripheral blood. The CDR3 spells CASSIQGGNQPQHF. The CDR3 nucleotides are TGTGCCAGTAGTATCCAAGGGGGCAATCAGCCCCAGCATTTT.